This T cell receptor (beta chain) comes out of a study of blood T cell repertoires in COVID-19. At the level of the study: Sites across the United States, Italy and Spain contributed samples from acute and convalescent COVID-19. Sources were T cells, B-cell-depleted T cells, or PBMCs; the material itself was cDNA or gDNA.

As originally analysed: Amplification of reference gene primers provided the estimated nucleated cell counts. Method: immunoSEQ multiplex PCR; TCRdb's copy keeps in-frame clones and lacks some. D and trimming come from the DNA, and the V and J calls and clone size come from that table. Of tens of thousands of clones listed, 75% to 90% were seen once; the top ten hold approximately 15%. Germline CDR1 is SGHTA and CDR2 is FQGNSA. V lost 0 bases and J 0 bases, leaving 6 bases between the germline ends. CDR3 length equals 15 residues. Specimen: peripheral blood. V is TRBV7-2 and J is TRBJ1-3; D not certain. The TCR was taken from a woman of 80 years or more with active or convalescent COVID-19. CDR3: CASSLAGSSGNTIYF. The CDR3 nucleotides read TGTGCCAGCAGCTTAGCAGGGAGCTCTGGAAACACCATATATTTT.